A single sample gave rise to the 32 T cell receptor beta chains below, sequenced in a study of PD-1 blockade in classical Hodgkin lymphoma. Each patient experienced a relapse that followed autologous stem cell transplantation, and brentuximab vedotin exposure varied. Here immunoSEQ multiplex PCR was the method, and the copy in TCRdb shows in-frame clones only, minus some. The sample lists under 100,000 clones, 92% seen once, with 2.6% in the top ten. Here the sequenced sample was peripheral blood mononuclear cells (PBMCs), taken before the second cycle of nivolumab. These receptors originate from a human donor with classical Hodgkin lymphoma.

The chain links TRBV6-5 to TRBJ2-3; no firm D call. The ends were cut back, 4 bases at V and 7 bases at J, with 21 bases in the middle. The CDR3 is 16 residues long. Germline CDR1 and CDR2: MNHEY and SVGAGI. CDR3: CASSSWAPHMPHTQYF. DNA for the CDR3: TGTGCCAGCAGTTCTTGGGCGCCCCATATGCCCCATACGCAGTATTTT.

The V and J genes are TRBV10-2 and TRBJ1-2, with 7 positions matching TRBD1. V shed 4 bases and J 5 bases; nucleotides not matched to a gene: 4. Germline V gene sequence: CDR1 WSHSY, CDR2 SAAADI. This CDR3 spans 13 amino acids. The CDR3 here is CASSVGTAYGYTF. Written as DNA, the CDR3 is TGCGCCAGCAGTGTAGGGACAGCGTATGGCTACACCTTC.

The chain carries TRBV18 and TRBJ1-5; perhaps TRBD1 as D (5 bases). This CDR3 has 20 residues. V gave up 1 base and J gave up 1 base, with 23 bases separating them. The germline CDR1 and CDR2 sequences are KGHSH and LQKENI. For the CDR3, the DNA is TGTGCCAGCTCACCACGCGTGGCGGAGCAGGGTCGAGTCAGCAATCAGCCCCAGCATTTT. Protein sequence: CASSPRVAEQGRVSNQPQHF.

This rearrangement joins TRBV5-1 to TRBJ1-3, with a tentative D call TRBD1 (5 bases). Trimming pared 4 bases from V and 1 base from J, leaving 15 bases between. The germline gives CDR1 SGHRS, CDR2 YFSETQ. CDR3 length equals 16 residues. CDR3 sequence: CASSPGGTSSGNTIYF. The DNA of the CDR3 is TGCGCCAGCAGCCCGGGAGGGACGTCTTCTGGAAACACCATATATTTT.

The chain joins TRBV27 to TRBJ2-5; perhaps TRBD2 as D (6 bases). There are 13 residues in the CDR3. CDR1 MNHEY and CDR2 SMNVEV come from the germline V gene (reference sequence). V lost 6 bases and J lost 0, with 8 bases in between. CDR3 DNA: TGTGCCAGCAGGTTAGCGGACCAAGAGACCCAGTACTTC. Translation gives CASRLADQETQYF.

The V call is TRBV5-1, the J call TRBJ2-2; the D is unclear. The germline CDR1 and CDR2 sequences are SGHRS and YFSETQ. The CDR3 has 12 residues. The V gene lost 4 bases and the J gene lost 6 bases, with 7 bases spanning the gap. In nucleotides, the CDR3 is TGCGCCAGCAGCCCGACCGCCGGGGAGCTGTTTTTT. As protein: CASSPTAGELFF.

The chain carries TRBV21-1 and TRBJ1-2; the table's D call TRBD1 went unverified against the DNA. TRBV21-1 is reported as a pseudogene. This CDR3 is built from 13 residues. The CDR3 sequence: CATRSPRGYGYTF. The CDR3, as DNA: TGTGCCACCCGGTCTCCTAGGGGGTATGGCTACACCTTC.

The CDR3 here is CASGGVNYGYTF. The CDR3 nucleotides are TGTGCCAGCGGGGGGGTTAACTATGGCTACACCTTC. The V gene is TRBV27, the J gene TRBJ1-2; D is perhaps TRBD1 (5 bases). Germline assignment: CDR1 MNHEY and CDR2 SMNVEV (reference sequence). The V gene lost 8 bases and the J gene lost 1 base, with 8 bases spanning the gap. CDR3 size: 12 residues.

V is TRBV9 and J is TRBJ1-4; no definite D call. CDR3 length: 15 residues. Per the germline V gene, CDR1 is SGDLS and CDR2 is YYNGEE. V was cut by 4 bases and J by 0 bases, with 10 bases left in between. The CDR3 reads CASSYGSATNEKLFF. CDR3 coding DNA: TGTGCCAGCAGCTACGGGTCCGCAACTAATGAAAAACTGTTTTTT.

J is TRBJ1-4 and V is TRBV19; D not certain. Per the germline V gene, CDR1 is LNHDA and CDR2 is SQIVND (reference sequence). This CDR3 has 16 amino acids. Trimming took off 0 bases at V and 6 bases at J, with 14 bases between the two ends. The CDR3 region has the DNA TGTGCCAGTAGTATAGATCATGGGGATCTGGATGAAAAACTGTTTTTT. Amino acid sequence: CASSIDHGDLDEKLFF.

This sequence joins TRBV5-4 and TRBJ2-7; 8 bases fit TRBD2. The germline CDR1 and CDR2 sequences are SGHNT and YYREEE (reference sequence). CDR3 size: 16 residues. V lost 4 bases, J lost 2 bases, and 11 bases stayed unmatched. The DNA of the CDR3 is TGTGCCAGCAGCCCCGGAGGCGGGACTAGGACCTACGAGCAGTACTTC. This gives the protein CASSPGGGTRTYEQYF.

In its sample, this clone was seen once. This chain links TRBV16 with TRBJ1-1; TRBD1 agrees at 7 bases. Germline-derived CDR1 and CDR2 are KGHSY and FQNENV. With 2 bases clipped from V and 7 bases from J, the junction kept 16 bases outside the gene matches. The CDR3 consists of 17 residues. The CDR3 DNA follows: TGTGCCAGCAGCCAAAGAGTGGACAGGCCTCCTTTCGGTGAAGCTTTCTTT. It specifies CASSQRVDRPPFGEAFF.

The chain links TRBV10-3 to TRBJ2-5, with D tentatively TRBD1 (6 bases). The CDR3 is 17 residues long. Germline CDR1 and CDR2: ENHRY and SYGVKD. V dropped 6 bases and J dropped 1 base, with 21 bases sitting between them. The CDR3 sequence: CAIRGKLDRDTQETQYF. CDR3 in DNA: TGTGCCATCAGGGGAAAGCTAGACCGGGACACCCAAGAGACCCAGTACTTC.

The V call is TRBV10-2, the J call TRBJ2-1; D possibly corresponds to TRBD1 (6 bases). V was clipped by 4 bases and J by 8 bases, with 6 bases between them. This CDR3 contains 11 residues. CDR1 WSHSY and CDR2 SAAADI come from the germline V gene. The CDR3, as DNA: TGCGCCAGCAGTGCAGGGGATGAGCAGTTCTTC. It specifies CASSAGDEQFF.

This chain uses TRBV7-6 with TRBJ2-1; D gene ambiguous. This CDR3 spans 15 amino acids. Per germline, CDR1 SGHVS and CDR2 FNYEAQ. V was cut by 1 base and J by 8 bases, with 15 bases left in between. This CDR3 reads CASSLGELATDEQFF. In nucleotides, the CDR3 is TGTGCCAGCAGCTTAGGGGAATTGGCAACGGATGAGCAGTTCTTC.

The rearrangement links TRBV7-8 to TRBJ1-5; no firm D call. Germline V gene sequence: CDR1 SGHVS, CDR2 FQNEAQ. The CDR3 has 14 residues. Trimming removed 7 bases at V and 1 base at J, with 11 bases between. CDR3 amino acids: CASTPGGSNQPQHF. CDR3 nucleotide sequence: TGTGCCAGCACCCCAGGAGGGAGCAATCAGCCCCAGCATTTT.

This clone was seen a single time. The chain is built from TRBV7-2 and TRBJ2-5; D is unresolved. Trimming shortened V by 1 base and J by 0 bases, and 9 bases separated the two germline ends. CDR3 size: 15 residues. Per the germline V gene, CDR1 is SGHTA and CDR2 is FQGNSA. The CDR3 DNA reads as TGTGCCAGCAGCTTAGATGACCAGTACCAAGAGACCCAGTACTTC. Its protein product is CASSLDDQYQETQYF. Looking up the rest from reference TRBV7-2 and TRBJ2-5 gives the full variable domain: GAGVSQSPSNKVTEKGKDVELRCDPISGHTALYWYRQSLGQGLEFLIYFQGNSAPDKSGLPSDRFSAERTGGSVSTLTIQRTQQEDSAVYLCASSLDDQYQETQYFGPGTRLLVL.

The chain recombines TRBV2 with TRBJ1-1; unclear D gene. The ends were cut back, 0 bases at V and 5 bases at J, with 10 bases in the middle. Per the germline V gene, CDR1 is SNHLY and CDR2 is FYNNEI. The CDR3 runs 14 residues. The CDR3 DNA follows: TGTGCCAGCAGTGAAGCTTGGCGGAAAACTGAAGCTTTCTTT. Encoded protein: CASSEAWRKTEAFF.

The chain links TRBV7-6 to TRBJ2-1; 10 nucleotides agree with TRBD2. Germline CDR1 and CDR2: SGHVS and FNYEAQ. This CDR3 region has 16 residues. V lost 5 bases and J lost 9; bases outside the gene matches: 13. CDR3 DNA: TGTGCCAGCAGCGAACGTACAGCGGGAGGGCCAACTGAGCAGTTCTTC. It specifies CASSERTAGGPTEQFF. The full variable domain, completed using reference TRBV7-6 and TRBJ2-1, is GAGVSQSPRYKVTKRGQDVALRCDPISGHVSLYWYRQALGQGPEFLTYFNYEAQQDKSGLPNDRFSAERPEGSISTLTIQRTEQRDSAMYRCASSERTAGGPTEQFFGPGTRLTVL.

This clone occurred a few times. This CDR3 reads CASSSGQGYEQYF. CDR3 nucleotides: TGTGCCAGCAGCTCGGGACAGGGGTACGAGCAGTACTTC. This chain joins TRBV5-6 and TRBJ2-7; TRBD1 aligns across 10 bases. The CDR3 consists of 13 residues. Germline CDR1 and CDR2: SGHDT and YYEEEE. V gave up 3 bases and J gave up 4 bases; unmatched junction bases: 1. The full variable domain, with the rest looked up from reference TRBV5-6 and TRBJ2-7, is DAGVTQSPTHLIKTRGQQVTLRCSPKSGHDTVSWYQQALGQGPQFIFQYYEEEERQRGNFPDRFSGHQFPNYSSELNVNALLLGDSALYLCASSSGQGYEQYFGPGTRLTVT.

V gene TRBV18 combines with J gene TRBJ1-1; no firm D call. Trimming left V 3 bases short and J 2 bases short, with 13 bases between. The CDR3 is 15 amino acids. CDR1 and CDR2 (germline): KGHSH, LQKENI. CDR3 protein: CASSPSKQLNTEAFF. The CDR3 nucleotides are TGTGCCAGCTCACCCTCAAAGCAACTCAACACTGAAGCTTTCTTT.

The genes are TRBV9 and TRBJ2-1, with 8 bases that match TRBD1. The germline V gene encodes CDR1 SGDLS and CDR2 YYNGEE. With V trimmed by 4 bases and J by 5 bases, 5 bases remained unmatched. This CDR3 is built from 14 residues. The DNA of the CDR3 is TGTGCCAGCAGCCGCCGGACAGGGAACAATGAGCAGTTCTTC. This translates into CASSRRTGNNEQFF.

As DNA, the CDR3 is TGTGCCAGCAGTTTACAGGGGGGGGTAAAGGTCCCATACTTC. Amino acid sequence: CASSLQGGVKVPYF. The J gene is TRBJ2-7, the V gene TRBV28; either TRBD1 or TRBD2 may supply D (7 bases each). V lost 2 bases, J lost 13 bases, and 21 bases lay in between. Germline V gene lookup returns CDR1 MDHEN and CDR2 SYDVKM. CDR3 length: 14 amino acids.

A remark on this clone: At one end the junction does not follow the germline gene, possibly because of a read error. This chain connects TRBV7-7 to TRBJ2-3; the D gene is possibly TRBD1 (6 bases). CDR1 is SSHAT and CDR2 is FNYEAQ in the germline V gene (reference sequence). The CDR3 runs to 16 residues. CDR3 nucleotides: TGTGCTAGCAGCTTTGGTGGGGACACTAGCACAGATACGCAGTATTTT. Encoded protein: CASSFGGDTSTDTQYF.

The CDR3 DNA is TGTGCCAGCTCACCTAATCCGGGAACCTTTACGGGGGAGCTGTTTTTT. Amino acid sequence: CASSPNPGTFTGELFF. This rearrangement joins TRBV18 to TRBJ2-2; perhaps TRBD2 as D (5 bases). V lost 3 bases, J lost 8 bases, and 19 bases lay in between. This CDR3 has 16 residues. Germline values: CDR1 KGHSH, CDR2 LQKENI.

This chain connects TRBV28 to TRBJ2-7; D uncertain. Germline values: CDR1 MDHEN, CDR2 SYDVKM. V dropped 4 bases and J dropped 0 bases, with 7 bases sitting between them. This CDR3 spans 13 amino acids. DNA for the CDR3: TGTGCCAGCAGTTCCGATAGCTCCTACGAGCAGTACTTC. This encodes CASSSDSSYEQYF.

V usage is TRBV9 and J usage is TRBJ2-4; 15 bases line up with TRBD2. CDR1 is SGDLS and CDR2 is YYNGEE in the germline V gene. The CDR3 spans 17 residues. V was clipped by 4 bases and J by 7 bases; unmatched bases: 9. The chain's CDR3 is CASSRGLAGGDPNIQYF. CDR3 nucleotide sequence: TGTGCCAGCAGCCGAGGACTAGCGGGAGGGGATCCCAACATTCAGTACTTC. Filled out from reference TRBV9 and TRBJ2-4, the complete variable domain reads DSGVTQTPKHLITATGQRVTLRCSPRSGDLSVYWYQQSLDQGLQFLIQYYNGEERAKGNILERFSAQQFPDLHSELNLSSLELGDSALYFCASSRGLAGGDPNIQYFGAGTRLSVL.

CDR3 DNA sequence: TGTGCCAGTAGTATATGGGGGCACGGGGAGCTGTTTTTT. This codes for CASSIWGHGELFF. V gene TRBV19 combines with J gene TRBJ2-2, with D possibly being TRBD1 (6 bases). Looked up from germline, CDR1 is LNHDA and CDR2 is SQIVND (reference sequence). The CDR3 is 13 residues long. The germline V and J ends were trimmed by 2 bases and 7 bases, with 8 bases remaining between them.

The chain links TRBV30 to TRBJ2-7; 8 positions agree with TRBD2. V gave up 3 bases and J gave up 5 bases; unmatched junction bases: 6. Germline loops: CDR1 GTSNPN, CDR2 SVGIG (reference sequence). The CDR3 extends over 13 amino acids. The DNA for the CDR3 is TGTGCCTGGAGCGGGAGGGGTGACAACGAGCAGTACTTC. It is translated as CAWSGRGDNEQYF.

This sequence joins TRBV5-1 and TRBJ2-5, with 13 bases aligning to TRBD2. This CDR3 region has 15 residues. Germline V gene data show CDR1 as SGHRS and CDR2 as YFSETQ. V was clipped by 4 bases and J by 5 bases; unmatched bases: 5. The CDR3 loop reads CASSGLAGAGETQYF. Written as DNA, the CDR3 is TGCGCCAGCAGCGGACTAGCGGGAGCAGGGGAGACCCAGTACTTC.

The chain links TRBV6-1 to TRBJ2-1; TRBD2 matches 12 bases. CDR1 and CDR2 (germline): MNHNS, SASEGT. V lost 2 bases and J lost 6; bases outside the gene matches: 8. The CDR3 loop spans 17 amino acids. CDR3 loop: CASSENPLAGGPNEQFF. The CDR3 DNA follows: TGTGCCAGCAGTGAAAACCCCCTAGCGGGAGGGCCCAATGAGCAGTTCTTC.

The CDR3 DNA reads TGTGCCAGCGGCGGGGGGCCCGGGGAGCTGTTTTTT. Translated, it gives CASGGGPGELFF. This chain links TRBV9 with TRBJ2-2, with 8 nucleotides matching TRBD2. The V and J ends lost 7 bases and 6 bases, in that order; junction bases with no gene match: 2. This CDR3 spans 12 amino acids. Germline values: CDR1 SGDLS, CDR2 YYNGEE.